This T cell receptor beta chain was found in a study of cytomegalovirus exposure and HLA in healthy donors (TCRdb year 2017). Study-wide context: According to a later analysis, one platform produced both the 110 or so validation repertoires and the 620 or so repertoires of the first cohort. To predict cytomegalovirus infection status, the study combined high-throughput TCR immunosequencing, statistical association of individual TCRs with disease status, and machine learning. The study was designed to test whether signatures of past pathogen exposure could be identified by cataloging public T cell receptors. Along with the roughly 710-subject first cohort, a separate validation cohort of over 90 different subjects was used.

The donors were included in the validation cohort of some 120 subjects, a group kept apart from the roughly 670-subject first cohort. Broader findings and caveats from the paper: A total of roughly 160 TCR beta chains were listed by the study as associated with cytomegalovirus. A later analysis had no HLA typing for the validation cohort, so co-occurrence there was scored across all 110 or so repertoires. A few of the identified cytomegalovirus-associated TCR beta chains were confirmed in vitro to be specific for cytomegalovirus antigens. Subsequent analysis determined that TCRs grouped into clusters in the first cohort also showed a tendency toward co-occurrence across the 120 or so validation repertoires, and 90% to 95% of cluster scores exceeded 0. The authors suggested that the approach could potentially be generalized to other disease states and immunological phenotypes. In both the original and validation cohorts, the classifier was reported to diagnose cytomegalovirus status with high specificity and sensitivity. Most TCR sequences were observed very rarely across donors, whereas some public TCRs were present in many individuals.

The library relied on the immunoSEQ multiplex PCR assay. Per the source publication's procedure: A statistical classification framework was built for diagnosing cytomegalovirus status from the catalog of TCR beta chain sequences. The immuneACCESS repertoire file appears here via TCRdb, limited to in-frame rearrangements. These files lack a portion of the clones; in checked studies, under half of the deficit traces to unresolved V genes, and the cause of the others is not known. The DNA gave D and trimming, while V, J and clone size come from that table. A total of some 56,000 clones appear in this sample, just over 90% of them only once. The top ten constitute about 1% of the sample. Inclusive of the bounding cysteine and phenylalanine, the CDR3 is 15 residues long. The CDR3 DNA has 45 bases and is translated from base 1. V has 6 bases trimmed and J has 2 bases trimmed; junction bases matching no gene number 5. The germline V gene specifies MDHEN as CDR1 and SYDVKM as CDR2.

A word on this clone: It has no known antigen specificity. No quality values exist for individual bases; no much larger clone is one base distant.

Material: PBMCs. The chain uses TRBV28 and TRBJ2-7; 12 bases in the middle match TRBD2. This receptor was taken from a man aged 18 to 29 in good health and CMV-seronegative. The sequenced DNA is TGTGCCAGCAGAAAGGGACTAGCGGGTCCCTACGAGCAGTACTTC. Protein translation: CASRKGLAGPYEQYF. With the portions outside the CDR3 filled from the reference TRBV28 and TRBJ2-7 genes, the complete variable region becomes DVKVTQSSRYLVKRTGEKVFLECVQDMDHENMFWYRQDPGLGLRLIYFSYDVKMKEKGDIPEGYSVSREKKERFSLILESASTNQTSMYLCASRKGLAGPYEQYFGPGTRLTVT.